This TCR beta chain was observed in a study of cytomegalovirus exposure and HLA in healthy donors. With 60 Vbeta and 13 Jbeta primers, the PCR was carried out. Here immunoSEQ multiplex PCR was the method, and the copy in TCRdb shows in-frame clones only, minus some. This sample's clone table lists tens of thousands of clones. Unmatched junction bases numbered 3, after V lost 4 bases and J lost 4 bases. Germline CDR1 and CDR2: LNHDA and SQIVND (reference sequence). This CDR3 region has 15 residues. This clonotype was obtained from a woman aged 18 to 35 in good health and CMV-seronegative. This chain links TRBV19 with TRBJ1-6, with 8 nucleotides matching TRBD1. Sequencing input: PBMCs. The CDR3 spells CASSSRGLYNSPLHF. For the CDR3, the DNA is TGTGCCAGTAGTAGCAGGGGGCTGTATAATTCACCCCTCCACTTT.